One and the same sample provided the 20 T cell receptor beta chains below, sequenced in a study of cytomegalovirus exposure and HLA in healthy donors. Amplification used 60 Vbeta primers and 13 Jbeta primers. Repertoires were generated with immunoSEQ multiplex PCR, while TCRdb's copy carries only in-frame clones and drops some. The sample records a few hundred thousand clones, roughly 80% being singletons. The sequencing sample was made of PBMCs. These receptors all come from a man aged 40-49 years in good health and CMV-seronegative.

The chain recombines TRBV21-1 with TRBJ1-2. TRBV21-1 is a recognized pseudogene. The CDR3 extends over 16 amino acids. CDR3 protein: CASSKGRGREDYGYTF. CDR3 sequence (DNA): TGTGCCAGCAGCAAAGGGCGGGGGCGCGAGGACTATGGCTACACCTTC.

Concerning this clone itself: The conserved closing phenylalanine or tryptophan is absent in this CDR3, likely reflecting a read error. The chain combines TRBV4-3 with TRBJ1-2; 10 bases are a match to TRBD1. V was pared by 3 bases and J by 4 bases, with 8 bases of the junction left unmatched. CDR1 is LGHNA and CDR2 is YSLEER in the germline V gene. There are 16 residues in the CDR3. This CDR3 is CASSHGTGDFVYGYTL. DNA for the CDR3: TGCGCCAGCAGCCACGGGACAGGGGATTTTGTCTATGGCTACACCCTC.

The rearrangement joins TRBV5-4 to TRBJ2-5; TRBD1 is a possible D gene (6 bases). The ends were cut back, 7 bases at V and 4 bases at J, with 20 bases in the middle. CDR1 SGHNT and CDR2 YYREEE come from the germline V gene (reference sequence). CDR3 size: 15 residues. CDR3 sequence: CASGSGTSKGETQYF. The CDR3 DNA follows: TGTGCCAGCGGCTCCGGGACATCCAAGGGAGAGACCCAGTACTTC.

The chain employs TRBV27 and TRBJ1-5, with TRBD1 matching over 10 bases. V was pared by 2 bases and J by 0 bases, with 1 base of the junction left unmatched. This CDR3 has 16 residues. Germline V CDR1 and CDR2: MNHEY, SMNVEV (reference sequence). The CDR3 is CASSLRQGASNQPQHF. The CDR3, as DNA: TGTGCCAGCAGTTTACGACAGGGGGCTAGCAATCAGCCCCAGCATTTT.

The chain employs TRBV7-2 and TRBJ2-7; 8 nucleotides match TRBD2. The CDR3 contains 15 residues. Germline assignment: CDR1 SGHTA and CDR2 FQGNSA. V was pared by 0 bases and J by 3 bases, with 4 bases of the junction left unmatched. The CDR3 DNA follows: TGTGCCAGCAGCTTAGCGGGCCGGGAGGGCTACGAGCAGTACTTC. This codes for CASSLAGREGYEQYF.

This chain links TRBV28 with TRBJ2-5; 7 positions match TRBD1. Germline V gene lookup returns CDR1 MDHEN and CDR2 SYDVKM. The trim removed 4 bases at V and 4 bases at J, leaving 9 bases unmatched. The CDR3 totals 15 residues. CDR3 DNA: TGTGCCAGCAGTTCGTACAGGGGTGGGGGAGAGACCCAGTACTTC. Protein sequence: CASSSYRGGGETQYF. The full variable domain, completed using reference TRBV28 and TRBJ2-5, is DVKVTQSSRYLVKRTGEKVFLECVQDMDHENMFWYRQDPGLGLRLIYFSYDVKMKEKGDIPEGYSVSREKKERFSLILESASTNQTSMYLCASSSYRGGGETQYFGPGTRLLVL.

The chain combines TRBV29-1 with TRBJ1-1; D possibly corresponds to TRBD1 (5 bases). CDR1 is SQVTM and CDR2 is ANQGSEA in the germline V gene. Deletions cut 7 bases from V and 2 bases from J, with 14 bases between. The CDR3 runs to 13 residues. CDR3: CSGELGGNTEAFF. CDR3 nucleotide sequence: TGCAGCGGCGAGCTGGGGGGTAACACTGAAGCTTTCTTT.

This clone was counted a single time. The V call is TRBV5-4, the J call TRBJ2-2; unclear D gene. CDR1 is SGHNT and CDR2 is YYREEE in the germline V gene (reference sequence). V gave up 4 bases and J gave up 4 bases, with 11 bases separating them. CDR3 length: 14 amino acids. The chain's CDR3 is CASSVSGPTGELFF. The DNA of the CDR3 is TGTGCCAGCAGCGTTTCGGGTCCCACCGGGGAGCTGTTTTTT.

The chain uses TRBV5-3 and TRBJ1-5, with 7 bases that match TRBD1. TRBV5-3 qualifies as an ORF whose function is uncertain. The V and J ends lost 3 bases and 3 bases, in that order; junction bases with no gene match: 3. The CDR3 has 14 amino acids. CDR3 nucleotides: TGTGCCAGAAGCTGGACAGGCCCCAATCAGCCCCAGCATTTT. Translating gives CARSWTGPNQPQHF.

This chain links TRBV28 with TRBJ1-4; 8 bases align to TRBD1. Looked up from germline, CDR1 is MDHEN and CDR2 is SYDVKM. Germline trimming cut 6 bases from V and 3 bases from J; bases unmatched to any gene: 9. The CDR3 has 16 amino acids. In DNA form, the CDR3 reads TGTGCCAGCAGCCCCTCCCCGACAGGGGCTAATGAAAAACTGTTTTTT. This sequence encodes CASSPSPTGANEKLFF. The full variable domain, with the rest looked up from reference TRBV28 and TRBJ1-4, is DVKVTQSSRYLVKRTGEKVFLECVQDMDHENMFWYRQDPGLGLRLIYFSYDVKMKEKGDIPEGYSVSREKKERFSLILESASTNQTSMYLCASSPSPTGANEKLFFGSGTQLSVL.

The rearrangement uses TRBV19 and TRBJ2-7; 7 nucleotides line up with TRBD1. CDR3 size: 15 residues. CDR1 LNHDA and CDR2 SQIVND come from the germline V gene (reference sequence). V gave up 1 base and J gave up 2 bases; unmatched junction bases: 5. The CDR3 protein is CASSIAETGTYEQYF. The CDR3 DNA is TGTGCCAGTAGTATAGCAGAGACAGGGACCTACGAGCAGTACTTC.

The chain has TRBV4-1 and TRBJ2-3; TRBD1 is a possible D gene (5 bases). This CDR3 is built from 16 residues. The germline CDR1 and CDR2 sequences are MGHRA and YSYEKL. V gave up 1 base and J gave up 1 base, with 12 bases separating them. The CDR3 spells CASSQGAFRGTDTQYF. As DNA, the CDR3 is TGCGCCAGCAGCCAAGGGGCGTTCAGGGGCACAGATACGCAGTATTTT.

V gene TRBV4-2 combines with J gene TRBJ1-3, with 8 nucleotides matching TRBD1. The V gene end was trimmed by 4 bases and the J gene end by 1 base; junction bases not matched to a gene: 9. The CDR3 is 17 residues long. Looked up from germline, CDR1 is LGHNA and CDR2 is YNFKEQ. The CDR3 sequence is CASSPIQGAMSGNTIYF. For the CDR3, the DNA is TGTGCCAGCAGCCCGATTCAGGGGGCGATGTCTGGAAACACCATATATTTT.

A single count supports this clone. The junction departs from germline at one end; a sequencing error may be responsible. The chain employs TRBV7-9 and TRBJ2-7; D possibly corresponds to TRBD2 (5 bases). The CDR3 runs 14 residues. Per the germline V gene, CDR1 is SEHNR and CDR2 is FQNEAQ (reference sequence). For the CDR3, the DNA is TGTTCCAGCAGCTTAGTCGAGGGAATGAACGAGCAGTACTTC. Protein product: CSSSLVEGMNEQYF. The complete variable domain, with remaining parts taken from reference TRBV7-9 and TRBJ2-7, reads DTGVSQNPRHKITKRGQNVTFRCDPISEHNRLYWYRQTLGQGPEFLTYFQNEAQLEKSRLLSDRFSAERPKGSFSTLEIQRTEQGDSAMYLCSSSLVEGMNEQYFGPGTRLTVT.

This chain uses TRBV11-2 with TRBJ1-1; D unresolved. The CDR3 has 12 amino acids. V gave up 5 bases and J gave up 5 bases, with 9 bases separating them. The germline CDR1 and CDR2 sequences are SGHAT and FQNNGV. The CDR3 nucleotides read TGTGCCAGCAGCCCGGGGTGGACTGAAGCTTTCTTT. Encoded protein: CASSPGWTEAFF.

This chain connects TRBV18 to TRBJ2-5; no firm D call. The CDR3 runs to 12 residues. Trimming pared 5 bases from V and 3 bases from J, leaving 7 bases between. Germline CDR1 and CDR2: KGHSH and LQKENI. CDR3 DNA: TGTGCCAGCTCATCCATTGAAGAGACCCAGTACTTC. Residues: CASSSIEETQYF. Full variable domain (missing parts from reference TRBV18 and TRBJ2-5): NAGVMQNPRHLVRRRGQEARLRCSPMKGHSHVYWYRQLPEEGLKFMVYLQKENIIDESGMPKERFSAEFPKEGPSILRIQQVVRGDSAAYFCASSSIEETQYFGPGTRLLVL.

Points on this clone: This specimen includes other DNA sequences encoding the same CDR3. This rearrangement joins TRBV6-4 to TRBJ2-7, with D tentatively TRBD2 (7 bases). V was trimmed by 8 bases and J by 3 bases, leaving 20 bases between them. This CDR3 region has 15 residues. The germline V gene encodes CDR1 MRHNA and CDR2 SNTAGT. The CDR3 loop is CASSRGAGAGYEQYF. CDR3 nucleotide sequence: TGTGCCAGCTCACGGGGTGCGGGGGCCGGCTACGAGCAGTACTTC.

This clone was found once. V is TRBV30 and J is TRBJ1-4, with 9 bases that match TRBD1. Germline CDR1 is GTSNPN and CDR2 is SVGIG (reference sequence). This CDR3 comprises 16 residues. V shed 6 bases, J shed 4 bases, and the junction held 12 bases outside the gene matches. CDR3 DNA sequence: TGTGCCTGTCACCGGGACAGGGTGATACTTAATGAAAAACTGTTTTTT. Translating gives CACHRDRVILNEKLFF.

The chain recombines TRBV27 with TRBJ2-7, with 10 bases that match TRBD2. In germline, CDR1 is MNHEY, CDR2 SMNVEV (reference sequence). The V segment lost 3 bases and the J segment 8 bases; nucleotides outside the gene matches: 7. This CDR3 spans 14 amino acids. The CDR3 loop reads CASSFESGRGQQYF. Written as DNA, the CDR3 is TGTGCCAGCAGTTTCGAAAGCGGGAGGGGACAGCAGTACTTC.

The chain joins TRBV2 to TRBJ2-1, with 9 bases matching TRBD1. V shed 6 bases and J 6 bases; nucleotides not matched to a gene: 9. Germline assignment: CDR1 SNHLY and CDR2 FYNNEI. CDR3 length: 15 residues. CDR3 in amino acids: CASRGTGQGSNEQFF. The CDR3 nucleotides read TGTGCCAGCAGGGGGACGGGACAGGGCTCCAATGAGCAGTTCTTC.